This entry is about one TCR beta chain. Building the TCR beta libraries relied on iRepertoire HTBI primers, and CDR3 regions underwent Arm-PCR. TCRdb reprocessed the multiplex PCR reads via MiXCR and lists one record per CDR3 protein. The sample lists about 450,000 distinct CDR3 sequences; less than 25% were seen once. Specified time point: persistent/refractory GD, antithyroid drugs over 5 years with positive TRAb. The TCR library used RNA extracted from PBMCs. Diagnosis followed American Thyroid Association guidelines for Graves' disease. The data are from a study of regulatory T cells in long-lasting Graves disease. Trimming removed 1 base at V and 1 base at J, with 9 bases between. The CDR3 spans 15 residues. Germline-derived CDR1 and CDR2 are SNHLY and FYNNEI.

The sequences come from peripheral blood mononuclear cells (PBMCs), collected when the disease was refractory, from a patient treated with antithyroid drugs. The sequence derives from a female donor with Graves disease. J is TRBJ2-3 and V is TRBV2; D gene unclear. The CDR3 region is CASSEVSWGTDTQYF. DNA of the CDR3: TGTGCCAGCAGTGAAGTCAGTTGGGGCACAGATACGCAGTATTTT.